One and the same sample provided the 19 T cell receptor beta chains below, sequenced in a study of monozygotic twins with cystic fibrosis. TCRdb's table, derived via immunoSEQ multiplex PCR, lists solely in-frame clones and lacks some. The repertoire holds under 30,000 clones, approximately 90% seen once, with 0.54% in the top ten. Sequenced input: blood. The receptor source for this set is a girl aged 2-9 years with cystic fibrosis.

This rearrangement joins TRBV5-1 to TRBJ2-2; TRBD1 matches 11 bases. There are 16 residues in the CDR3. Germline CDR1 SGHRS, CDR2 YFSETQ. V shed 4 bases and J 6 bases; nucleotides not matched to a gene: 8. The CDR3 DNA is TGCGCCAGCAGCGGAACCGGGACAGGGGGTCCCGGGGAGCTGTTTTTT. Translation: CASSGTGTGGPGELFF.

The chain employs TRBV15 and TRBJ1-3; D is unclear. The V and J ends lost 4 bases and 0 bases respectively, with 10 bases between them. The germline gives CDR1 LNHNV, CDR2 YYDKDF (reference sequence). The CDR3 loop spans 15 amino acids. CDR3 coding DNA: TGTGCCACCAGCAAGAGGCAGAACTCTGGAAACACCATATATTTT. Protein sequence: CATSKRQNSGNTIYF.

This chain links TRBV9 with TRBJ2-7; D remains ambiguous. The CDR3 runs to 15 residues. The germline gives CDR1 SGDLS, CDR2 YYNGEE. V dropped 2 bases and J dropped 0 bases, with 12 bases sitting between them. CDR3 DNA: TGTGCCAGCAGCGTCCACCATCTTGACTCCTACGAGCAGTACTTC. Protein: CASSVHHLDSYEQYF. Filled out from reference TRBV9 and TRBJ2-7, the complete variable domain reads DSGVTQTPKHLITATGQRVTLRCSPRSGDLSVYWYQQSLDQGLQFLIQYYNGEERAKGNILERFSAQQFPDLHSELNLSSLELGDSALYFCASSVHHLDSYEQYFGPGTRLTVT.

The sample holds a few counts of this clone. The chain carries TRBV5-1 and TRBJ1-1, with TRBD1 identical over 8 bases. The CDR3 is made up of 16 amino acids. V trimming: 5 bases; J trimming: 4 bases; junction bases outside the gene matches: 13. Germline V gene data show CDR1 as SGHRS and CDR2 as YFSETQ. Here the CDR3 DNA reads TGCGCCAGCAGTCCGACAGGGGAGTGGGTAGGCACTGAAGCTTTCTTT. As protein: CASSPTGEWVGTEAFF. The full variable domain, in which reference TRBV5-1 and TRBJ1-1 provide the parts outside the CDR3, is KAGVTQTPRYLIKTRGQQVTLSCSPISGHRSVSWYQQTPGQGLQFLFEYFSETQRNKGNFPGRFSGRQFSNSRSEMNVSTLELGDSALYLCASSPTGEWVGTEAFFGQGTRLTVV.

The chain links TRBV9 to TRBJ2-1, with D maybe TRBD2 (5 bases). The V and J ends lost 3 bases and 8 bases respectively, with 15 bases between them. CDR3 length equals 14 residues. Germline CDR1 reads SGDLS; CDR2 reads YYNGEE. CDR3 loop: CASSAELTSHEQFF. CDR3 bases: TGTGCCAGCAGCGCCGAGCTTACTAGTCATGAGCAGTTCTTC.

The rearrangement links TRBV5-1 to TRBJ2-3; perhaps TRBD2 as D (6 bases). Germline CDR1 reads SGHRS; CDR2 reads YFSETQ. The CDR3 contains 14 residues. V lost 4 bases and J lost 3, with 12 bases in between. Written as DNA, the CDR3 is TGCGCCAGCAGCCCGGACTATCCGACAGATACGCAGTATTTT. Translated, it gives CASSPDYPTDTQYF.

V and J are TRBV5-4 and TRBJ1-1; tentative D call: TRBD1 (6 bases). Germline-derived CDR1 and CDR2 are SGHNT and YYREEE (reference sequence). Trimming shortened V by 0 bases and J by 2 bases, and 11 bases separated the two germline ends. The CDR3 totals 15 residues. The CDR3 reads CASSLVGRGNTEAFF. The CDR3 bases are TGTGCCAGCAGCTTGGTCGGCAGGGGTAACACTGAAGCTTTCTTT.

This chain joins TRBV13 and TRBJ2-7; TRBD2 agrees at 10 bases. This CDR3 contains 18 residues. In germline, CDR1 is PRHDT, CDR2 FYEKMQ (reference sequence). V lost 0 bases, J lost 2 bases, and 10 bases stayed unmatched. CDR3 DNA: TGTGCCAGCAGCTTAGGACTAGCGGGGAATCCCCCTGCCTACGAGCAGTACTTC. The encoded protein is CASSLGLAGNPPAYEQYF.

This chain joins TRBV7-6 and TRBJ2-2, with D perhaps TRBD2 (6 bases). This CDR3 spans 15 amino acids. Germline V gene lookup returns CDR1 SGHVS and CDR2 FNYEAQ. Trimming left V 0 bases short and J 4 bases short, with 9 bases between. In DNA, the CDR3 is TGTGCCAGCAGCTTAGCGCGGGGAGGCACCGGGGAGCTGTTTTTT. Translating it yields CASSLARGGTGELFF.

This sequence joins TRBV6-1 and TRBJ1-5; no reliable D call. This CDR3 is built from 15 residues. The V gene's germline CDR1 is MNHNS and CDR2 SASEGT. The V and J ends lost 0 bases and 8 bases respectively, with 14 bases between them. The CDR3 region has the DNA TGTGCCAGCAGTGAAGCGGGGAGTCTTGGGGAGCCCCAGCATTTT. This encodes CASSEAGSLGEPQHF.

This sequence joins TRBV6-1 and TRBJ1-1, with 8 bases that match TRBD1. Germline trimming cut 7 bases from V and 5 bases from J; bases unmatched to any gene: 12. This CDR3 region has 15 residues. CDR1 is MNHNS, CDR2 SASEGT, per germline. CDR3 bases: TGTGCCAGCAAGGAAAGGACAGGGAGGGGGACTGAAGCTTTCTTT. It codes for CASKERTGRGTEAFF.

The chain joins TRBV4-1 to TRBJ2-1, with 10 bases identical to TRBD2. From germline, CDR1 is MGHRA and CDR2 YSYEKL. The CDR3 consists of 19 residues. Trimming took 1 base from V and 4 from J; bases not matched to a gene: 13. For the CDR3, the DNA is TGCGCCAGCAGCCAAGTTTATGGAGCGAGCGGGGGGGCATACAATGAGCAGTTCTTC. Protein product: CASSQVYGASGGAYNEQFF.

The genes are TRBV7-2 and TRBJ2-1, with 12 positions matching TRBD2. V lost 1 base and J lost 3; bases outside the gene matches: 4. Germline CDR1 SGHTA, CDR2 FQGNSA. The CDR3 spans 17 residues. This CDR3 is CASSLGAGLAGYNEQFF. DNA for the CDR3: TGTGCCAGCAGCTTAGGGGCGGGACTAGCGGGCTACAATGAGCAGTTCTTC.

The chain is built from TRBV5-6 and TRBJ1-2, with 7 positions matching TRBD1. V trimming: 4 bases; J trimming: 4 bases; junction bases outside the gene matches: 4. The CDR3 is 13 residues long. Germline values: CDR1 SGHDT, CDR2 YYEEEE. CDR3 residues: CASSVGTAYGYTF. DNA of the CDR3: TGTGCCAGCAGCGTCGGGACAGCCTATGGCTACACCTTC.

This sequence joins TRBV19 and TRBJ1-6; 10 nucleotides align to TRBD1. Germline CDR1 reads LNHDA; CDR2 reads SQIVND (reference sequence). V shed 5 bases and J 1 base; nucleotides not matched to a gene: 5. The CDR3 extends over 17 amino acids. The CDR3 DNA sequence: TGTGCCAGTAGTCTGGACAGGGGGGGTTCCTATAATTCACCCCTCCACTTT. Its translation is CASSLDRGGSYNSPLHF.

This clone was observed a single time. The rearrangement uses TRBV7-9 and TRBJ2-5; tentatively, D is TRBD1 or TRBD2 (5 bases each). This CDR3 contains 15 residues. Germline lookup yields CDR1 SEHNR and CDR2 FQNEAQ (reference sequence). V gave up 5 bases and J gave up 3 bases, with 16 bases separating them. For the CDR3, the DNA is TGTGCCAGCAGCGAGGGGACGATCACCGAAGAGACCCAGTACTTC. Amino acids: CASSEGTITEETQYF.

This rearrangement joins TRBV15 to TRBJ2-7; 8 bases match TRBD1. The CDR3 sequence is 15 residues long. Per germline, CDR1 LNHNV and CDR2 YYDKDF (reference sequence). V dropped 2 bases and J dropped 2; count of bases not matched to a gene: 5. As DNA, the CDR3 is TGTGCCACCAGCAGACCAGGACAGGGAACCTACGAGCAGTACTTC. Translation: CATSRPGQGTYEQYF.

Points on this clone: An end of the junction differs from the germline gene, which may be a read error. The chain links TRBV5-6 to TRBJ1-5; D not certain. The germline CDR1 and CDR2 sequences are SGHDT and YYEEEE. The CDR3 totals 15 residues. The CDR3 sequence is CASSLRVSDNKPQHF. The CDR3 DNA follows: TGTGCCAGCAGCTTGAGGGTTTCCGACAATAAGCCCCAGCATTTT.

The gene calls are TRBV6-5 and TRBJ1-2; 12 nucleotides agree with TRBD1. With V trimmed by 5 bases and J by 8 bases, 9 bases remained unmatched. This CDR3 spans 15 amino acids. Germline-derived CDR1 and CDR2 are MNHEY and SVGAGI. CDR3 in amino acids: CASSPAGQGARGYTF. The CDR3 coding sequence is TGTGCCAGCAGTCCAGCGGGACAGGGGGCGCGGGGCTACACCTTC.